The 7 T cell receptor beta chains below come from one sample, sequenced in a study of blood T cell repertoires in COVID-19. This table comes from immunoSEQ multiplex PCR, and its TCRdb copy is limited to in-frame clones, with some not included. The repertoire holds over 150,000 clones, with 84% as singletons. The specimen sequenced was peripheral blood. The source of these receptors is a human donor in a cohort sampled during active COVID-19.

This clone was seen only a few times. The chain is built from TRBV3-1 (or the pseudogene TRBV3-2) and TRBJ2-7; 12 positions agree with TRBD2. Germline loops: CDR1 LGHDT, CDR2 YNNKEL (reference sequence). The CDR3 spans 17 residues. Trimming removed 0 bases from V and 4 bases from J; junction bases left unmatched: 7. The CDR3 sequence: CASSQDIGLAGRYEQYF. CDR3 nucleotides: TGTGCCAGCAGCCAAGATATCGGACTAGCGGGAAGATACGAGCAGTACTTC.

The genes are TRBV24-1 and TRBJ2-1, with 12 bases aligning to TRBD2. This CDR3 comprises 17 residues. With V trimmed by 0 bases and J by 5 bases, 4 bases remained unmatched. Per germline, CDR1 KGHDR and CDR2 SFDVKD. CDR3 amino acids: CATSDLPTSGSHNEQFF. The CDR3 DNA reads TGTGCCACCAGTGATTTGCCGACTAGCGGGAGTCACAATGAGCAGTTCTTC.

The gene calls are TRBV5-1 and TRBJ2-3, with a tentative D call TRBD2 (5 bases). Trimming cost V 2 bases and J 0 bases, with 10 bases left between them. The CDR3 runs to 15 residues. Germline-derived CDR1 and CDR2 are SGHRS and YFSETQ. The CDR3 DNA follows: TGCGCCAGCAGCTTCGGCGGCGGGAGCACAGATACGCAGTATTTT. Amino acid sequence: CASSFGGGSTDTQYF.

CDR3 sequence reads: CASSQAFRGGAIFGSPLHF. The CDR3 coding sequence is TGCGCCAGCAGCCAAGCATTTCGAGGCGGGGCCATTTTTGGTTCACCCCTCCACTTT. This rearrangement joins TRBV4-1 to TRBJ1-6, with D tentatively TRBD1 (5 bases). The CDR3 is 19 residues long. Trimming left V 1 base short and J 9 bases short, with 25 bases between. CDR1 is MGHRA, CDR2 YSYEKL, per germline.

This clone was counted between two and nine times. This chain links TRBV30 with TRBJ1-2, with D maybe TRBD1 (6 bases). The germline V and J ends were trimmed by 0 bases and 4 bases, with 18 bases remaining between them. The CDR3 runs to 16 residues. Germline lookup yields CDR1 GTSNPN and CDR2 SVGIG (reference sequence). The CDR3 here is CAWSVNRVPLRYGYTF. The CDR3 nucleotides read TGTGCCTGGAGTGTAAACAGGGTGCCTTTGCGCTATGGCTACACCTTC.

The rearrangement joins TRBV29-1 to TRBJ1-3, with 8 bases matching TRBD1. This CDR3 has 16 residues. V lost 6 bases and J lost 1; bases outside the gene matches: 11. CDR1 is SQVTM, CDR2 ANQGSEA, per germline. As DNA, the CDR3 is TGCAGCGTCATTACTCGGACAGGGCTGTCTGGAAACACCATATATTTT. It is translated as CSVITRTGLSGNTIYF.

The chain combines TRBV19 with TRBJ2-1; D not certain. Trimming removed 7 bases at V and 7 bases at J, with 14 bases between. There are 13 residues in the CDR3. CDR1 and CDR2 from the germline V gene are LNHDA and SQIVND (reference sequence). CDR3 protein: CASTTPPRNEQFF. CDR3 nucleotides: TGTGCCAGTACCACCCCACCTAGGAATGAGCAGTTCTTC.